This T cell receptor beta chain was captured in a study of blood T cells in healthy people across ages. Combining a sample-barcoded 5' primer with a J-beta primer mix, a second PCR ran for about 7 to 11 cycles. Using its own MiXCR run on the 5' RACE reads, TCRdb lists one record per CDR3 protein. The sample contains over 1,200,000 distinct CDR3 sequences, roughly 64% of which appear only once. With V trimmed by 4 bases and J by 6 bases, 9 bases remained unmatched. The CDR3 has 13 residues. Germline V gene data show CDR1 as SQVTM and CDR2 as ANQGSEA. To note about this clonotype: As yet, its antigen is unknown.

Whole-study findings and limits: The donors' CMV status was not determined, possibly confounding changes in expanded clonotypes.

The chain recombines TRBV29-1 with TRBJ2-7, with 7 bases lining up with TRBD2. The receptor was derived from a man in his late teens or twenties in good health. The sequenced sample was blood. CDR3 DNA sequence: TGCAGCGTTGGGCGGGGGTACGTCGGCGAGCAGTACTTC. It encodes CSVGRGYVGEQYF.